This T cell receptor beta chain was sequenced during a study of blood T cell repertoires in COVID-19 (dated by TCRdb to between 2020 and 2021). The study in broad terms: The collaborator samples originated in the United States, Italy and Spain and spanned the acute and convalescent phases of COVID-19. The prospective study material was composed of cDNA or gDNA derived from T cells, B-cell-depleted T cells, or PBMCs. The dataset comprised deeply sampled blood TCRbeta repertoires from subjects exposed to, actively infected with, or recovered from COVID-19. A freely available public database, intended as a resource for researchers studying the immune response to SARS-CoV-2, is where the repertoires were released. The samples were drawn from two sources: the first 160 participants of the ongoing ImmuneRACE study, and 1,000 to 1,500 subjects contributed by 6 global collaborators. A de-identified subject ID, COVID-19 status, age in years and sex were almost always included in the sample metadata. Where HLA class I and class II types were available, the types were taken from metadata supplied by the sample provider, not from assay-based typing. Results and caveats for the whole study, not just this receptor: The amount of clinical and demographic metadata varied by source and participant and was provided uncurated.

Note on this clone: The target of this receptor is not known. Base qualities were left out, and no much larger clone turns up one base away.

V loses 5 bases at its end and J loses 5 bases; junction bases beyond the gene matches: 5. From its cysteine to its phenylalanine, the CDR3 spans 14 amino acids. Only the CDR3 DNA is retained, 42 bases long and in frame from the first base. CDR1 and CDR2, looked up from the germline V gene (reference sequence), are SEHNR and FQNEAQ. Collaborating institutions collected whole blood in K2EDTA tubes following their own protocols. For TCRbeta analysis, collaborator samples were shipped as frozen whole blood, as isolated PBMCs, or as DNA extracted from either sample type. The immunoSEQ Assay, a bias-controlled multiplex PCR, was used to amplify TCRbeta CDR3 regions from genomic DNA. The original pipeline was this. Within the assay, amplification of reference gene primers was used to estimate how many nucleated cells each sample contained. To quantify the absolute abundance of each unique TCRbeta CDR3 rearrangement, sequence reads were collapsed and filtered. For each sample, productive Simpson clonality was calculated by taking the square root of Simpson's diversity index across productive rearrangements. Held by TCRdb, this immuneACCESS table contains in-frame sequences only and omits some clones. Under half of the omission traces to an unresolved V gene where checked; the cause of the rest is unknown. V and J calls and clone size are copied from that table; D and trimming were computed from the DNA. The sample table shows about 140,000 clones, and 65% to 85% are seen once. The top ten constitute under 4.5% of the sample.

The sequenced sample consisted of peripheral blood. The V gene is TRBV7-9 and the J gene is TRBJ2-1; a stretch of 8 junction bases matches TRBD2. The receptor was isolated from a woman aged 60-75 years with acute or convalescent COVID-19. The CDR3 reads as follows: CASSQGLGHNEQFF. The nucleotide sequence reads as follows: TGTGCCAGCAGCCAGGGACTAGGTCACAATGAGCAGTTCTTC.